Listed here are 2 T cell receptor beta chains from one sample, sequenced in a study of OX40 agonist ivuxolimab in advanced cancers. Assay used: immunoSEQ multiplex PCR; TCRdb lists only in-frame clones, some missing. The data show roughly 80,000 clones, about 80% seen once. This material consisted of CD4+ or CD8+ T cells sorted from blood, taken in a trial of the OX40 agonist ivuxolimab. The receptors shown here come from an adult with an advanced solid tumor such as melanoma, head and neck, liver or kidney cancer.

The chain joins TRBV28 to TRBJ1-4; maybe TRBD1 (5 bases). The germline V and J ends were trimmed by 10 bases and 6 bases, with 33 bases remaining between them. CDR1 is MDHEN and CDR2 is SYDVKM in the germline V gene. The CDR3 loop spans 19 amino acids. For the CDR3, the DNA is TGTGCCACTAACTCCCATGTCAGGGACCTCGAAATTGGGGATGAAAAACTGTTTTTT. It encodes CATNSHVRDLEIGDEKLFF.

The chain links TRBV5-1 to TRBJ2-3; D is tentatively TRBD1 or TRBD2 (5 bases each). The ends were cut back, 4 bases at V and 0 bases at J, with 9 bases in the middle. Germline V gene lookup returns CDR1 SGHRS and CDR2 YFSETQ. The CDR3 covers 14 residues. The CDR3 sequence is CASSRDHSTDTQYF. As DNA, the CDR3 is TGCGCCAGCAGCCGGGACCATAGCACAGATACGCAGTATTTT.